The present entry profiles one T cell receptor beta chain with its context. The antigen is not known. The germline V and J ends were trimmed by 4 bases and 2 bases, with 6 bases remaining between them. Germline V gene lookup returns CDR1 MDHEN and CDR2 SYDVKM. The CDR3 is made up of 13 amino acids. The donors were adults (healthy and HIV-negative) with no recent acute infections or vaccinations. An assay was performed, and its level was deep. Generated by immunoSEQ multiplex PCR, the TCRdb table keeps only in-frame clones and is missing some. The table lists over 1.5 million clones, 95% to 99% of them singletons. The data belong to a study of shared clonotypes between healthy human individuals. Across the whole study: Each donor contributed plates that comprised three CD4 naive, three CD4 memory, two CD8 naive and one CD8 memory. Study-wide results and limits: A reduction in generation probabilities was seen for non-shared clonotypes relative to those shared by all four donors.

This sequence joins TRBV28 and TRBJ1-5; D not resolved. The TCR originated in a young man in good health. The source material was naive CD4+ T cells sorted from blood. Sample subset: CD45RA+ positively selected. The CDR3 DNA follows: TGTGCCAGCAGTTATCTAGGCAATCAGCCCCAGCATTTT. It codes for CASSYLGNQPQHF.